Listed below are T cell receptor beta chains from one sample, sequenced in a study of cytomegalovirus exposure and HLA in healthy donors. Libraries were prepared by immunoSEQ multiplex PCR; TCRdb keeps only in-frame clonotypes and omits some of them. The sample contains over 150,000 clones, more than 75% of which appear only once. Sequencing input: PBMCs. The receptors originated from a woman between 50 and 59 years old in good health and CMV-seropositive. Each CDR3 is given with its conserved first and last residue. Each record gives: CDR3 DNA, CDR3 protein, J gene, V gene, CDR3 length, D gene, clone size. D genes are given only for firm matches. Not all rows give a size; the values are once, few, many and, for expanded clones, a class.

TGTGCCAGCAGCCCTGGCGGCAGGGGGGAGGCCGAGCAGTACTTC CASSPGGRGEAEQYF TRBJ2-7 TRBV11-3 15 - -
TGTGCCAGCAGCTTAGTAGGTGGGGGACACCTAGCCAAAAACATTCAGTACTTC CASSLVGGGHLAKNIQYF TRBJ2-4 TRBV7-2 18 - -
TGTGCCAGCAGCATCCCCCCCGGGACTAGCCACAATGAGCAGTTCTTC CASSIPPGTSHNEQFF TRBJ2-1 TRBV7-9 16 TRBD2 -
TGTGCCAGCAGCAAGGACAGACGCACAGATACGCAGTATTTT CASSKDRRTDTQYF TRBJ2-3 TRBV28 14 - -
TGTGCCAGCAGTCCATCGGGTAGCCGGGTGACTGAAGCTTTCTTT CASSPSGSRVTEAFF TRBJ1-1 TRBV6-5 15 - -
TGTGCCAGCAGGCGGGACTACGGAGCGTACGAGCAGTACTTC CASRRDYGAYEQYF TRBJ2-7 TRBV2 14 TRBD2 -
TGTGCCAGCAGTTTAGAACAGGGAAATCAGCCCCAGCATTTT CASSLEQGNQPQHF TRBJ1-5 TRBV28 14 - -
TGTGCCAGCAGTTTCCGGACAGGGAACTACGAGCAGTACTTC CASSFRTGNYEQYF TRBJ2-7 TRBV6-6 14 TRBD1 -
TGTGCCAGCAGCTCCGGACAGGGGCGCGAAAAACTGTTTTTT CASSSGQGREKLFF TRBJ1-4 TRBV5-4 14 TRBD1 few
TGCGCCAGCAGTCGGACAGGGGAATACGAGCAGTACTTC CASSRTGEYEQYF TRBJ2-7 TRBV5-1 13 TRBD1 -
TGTGCCAGCTCACCACTCCCAGCGAACACCGGGGAGCTGTTTTTT CASSPLPANTGELFF TRBJ2-2 TRBV18 15 - -
TGTGCCAGCAGTTTGGCAGGGGACAATGAGCAGTTCTTC CASSLAGDNEQFF TRBJ2-1 TRBV28 13 - -
TGTGCCAGCAGCTTGGGACAGTTCACAGATACGCAGTATTTT CASSLGQFTDTQYF TRBJ2-3 TRBV5-8 14 - -
TGTGCCAGCAGTGTGCAGGGTCACACCGGGGAGCTGTTTTTT CASSVQGHTGELFF TRBJ2-2 TRBV2 14 - -
TGCGCCAGCAGCCAGGAAGGACTAGCGGGGTCGGGCACCGGGGAGCTGTTTTTT CASSQEGLAGSGTGELFF TRBJ2-2 TRBV4-1 18 TRBD2 -
TGCAGTGCTCCCGGGACAGCTGAAGCTTTCTTT CSAPGTAEAFF TRBJ1-1 TRBV20-1 11 TRBD1 -
TGTGCCAGTAGTACCTCCGGGGGTTCAACTGGAAACACCATATATTTT CASSTSGGSTGNTIYF TRBJ1-3 TRBV19 16 - -
TGCAGTGCTAGCCAGGGTGAGACTTTCTTT CSASQGETFF TRBJ1-1 TRBV20-1 10 - -
TGTGCCAGCAGTATCCCACAGGGGGCCAATGAGCAGTTCTTC CASSIPQGANEQFF TRBJ2-1 TRBV28 14 TRBD1 -
TGTGCCAGCAGGACAGGGAGCCAAGAGACCCAGTACTTC CASRTGSQETQYF TRBJ2-5 TRBV6-5 13 TRBD1 -
TGTGCCAGCAGCATCCGGGACAGGTCGTTCTCTGGGGCCAACGTCCTGACTTTC CASSIRDRSFSGANVLTF TRBJ2-6 TRBV11-2 18 TRBD1 -
TGTGCCACCAGCAGAGACGTGACAGGGGGACGCGCTTTCTTT CATSRDVTGGRAFF TRBJ1-1 TRBV15 14 TRBD1 -
TGTGCCACCAGCAGAGATGCGCGACTTTTTGAGCAGTTCTTC CATSRDARLFEQFF TRBJ2-1 TRBV15 14 - -
TGTGCCAGCAGCTTTACAGGGGTGGGAGAGCAGTACTTC CASSFTGVGEQYF TRBJ2-7 TRBV11-2 13 TRBD1 -
TGTGCCAGCAGCTTAGCCTCGGGACAGGGACAAGAGACCCAGTACTTC CASSLASGQGQETQYF TRBJ2-5 TRBV7-2 16 TRBD1 -
TGTGCCAGCAGCGTTACCGGGACTACCAATGAGCAGTTCTTC CASSVTGTTNEQFF TRBJ2-1 TRBV9 14 TRBD2 once
TGCGCCAGCAGCTTGGCCCAGGGCAGCTACTATGGCTACACCTTC CASSLAQGSYYGYTF TRBJ1-2 TRBV5-1 15 - -
TGTGCCAGCAGTTCCAGGGACTCAGGGAACACCATATATTTT CASSSRDSGNTIYF TRBJ1-3 TRBV27 14 - -
TGTGCCAGCAGCGTAACGGGGGGGGCCGGCAATGAGCAGTTCTTC CASSVTGGAGNEQFF TRBJ2-1 TRBV9 15 TRBD2 -
TGCAGCGTGACCTCAGGGGGCAGCTCCTACAATGAGCAGTTCTTC CSVTSGGSSYNEQFF TRBJ2-1 TRBV29-1 15 TRBD1 -
TGTGCCAGCAGCTTAGTGGGACTAGCGGGAGGTGGGCAAGAGACCCAGTACTTC CASSLVGLAGGGQETQYF TRBJ2-5 TRBV7-2 18 TRBD2 -
TGTGCTAGTGGTCTTAGCGATGGAGGTAACACCGGGGAGCTGTTTTTT CASGLSDGGNTGELFF TRBJ2-2 TRBV12-5 16 - -
TGTGCCAGCAGTCACCAACCAGGGTTGTACGAGCAGTACTTC CASSHQPGLYEQYF TRBJ2-7 TRBV6-6 14 - -
TGTGCCAGCAGCTTCTCTGGGGGGGGCTCCTACGAGCAGTACTTC CASSFSGGGSYEQYF TRBJ2-7 TRBV13 15 TRBD2 -
TGCGCCAGCAGCCAAGAGGGACTAGCGAGAGAGACCCAGTACTTC CASSQEGLARETQYF TRBJ2-5 TRBV4-3 15 TRBD2 -
TGTGCCAGTAGTATCCCTAGCGGGGGGGCCCTGGACACCGGGGAGCTGTTTTTT CASSIPSGGALDTGELFF TRBJ2-2 TRBV19 18 TRBD2 few
TGTGCCAGCAGATCTAGCGGACCCGAGGGGAATGAGCAGTTCTTC CASRSSGPEGNEQFF TRBJ2-1 TRBV28 15 TRBD2 -
TGTGCCAGCAGCTTATTGGGGACAGGGGTGGGCGGGGAGCTGTTTTTT CASSLLGTGVGGELFF TRBJ2-2 TRBV7-2 16 TRBD1 -
TGCGCCAGCAGCCAACTAGCCTTTTTGGTCGGGACAGGGCGCCATGAGCAGTTCTTC CASSQLAFLVGTGRHEQFF TRBJ2-1 TRBV4-1 19 TRBD1 -
TGTGCCAGCAGCAAGGGACAGGGCACCTATGGCTACACCTTC CASSKGQGTYGYTF TRBJ1-2 TRBV6-5 14 TRBD1 -
TGCGCCAGCAGCCAGGGGACTAGCGGGGGCCTACCCTACGAGCAGTACTTC CASSQGTSGGLPYEQYF TRBJ2-7 TRBV4-3 17 TRBD2 -
TGTGCCAGCAGCCCTGGTGCTAGCGGGAACAATGAGCAGTTCTTC CASSPGASGNNEQFF TRBJ2-1 TRBV28 15 TRBD2 few
TGTGCCAGCAGTTTCCAGCGGGGGCTCAACGAGCAGTACTTC CASSFQRGLNEQYF TRBJ2-7 TRBV27 14 TRBD2 -
TGTGCCAGCAGCTCGGAACGGGGACTAGCGGGAGACGTTGAGCAGTTCTTC CASSSERGLAGDVEQFF TRBJ2-1 TRBV7-2 17 TRBD2 -
TGCGCCAGCAGCCCGGGACACCCGAGCTCCTACGAGCAGTACTTC CASSPGHPSSYEQYF TRBJ2-7 TRBV5-1 15 - -
TGTGCCAGCAGCTTGGGGCTTTCGAGCGTCACCGGGGAGCTGTTTTTT CASSLGLSSVTGELFF TRBJ2-2 TRBV5-5 16 - -
TGTGCCAGCAGCGCGGGCGGGGGGGCGGGGGAAAAACTGTTTTTT CASSAGGGAGEKLFF TRBJ1-4 TRBV11-2 15 - -
TGTGCCAGCTCACTAACTCTGACAGGCTCAAATTACGAGCAGTACTTC CASSLTLTGSNYEQYF TRBJ2-7 TRBV18 16 - -
TGCGCCAGCAGCGTAGACAGGGGTACGACAGATACGCAGTATTTT CASSVDRGTTDTQYF TRBJ2-3 TRBV5-1 15 TRBD1 -
TGTGCCAGCAGCTTAGCGGGAACAGGGGGCACGGGCTACGAGCAGTACTTC CASSLAGTGGTGYEQYF TRBJ2-7 TRBV7-9 17 TRBD1 -
TGTGCCAGCAGTATCGGGACTAGCGGCAACAATGAGCAGTTCTTC CASSIGTSGNNEQFF TRBJ2-1 TRBV6-5 15 TRBD2 once
TGCGCCAGCAGCCAAGGAAACTGGTTCGGGGCCAACGTCCTGACTTTC CASSQGNWFGANVLTF TRBJ2-6 TRBV4-1 16 - -
TGCGCCAGCAGTGAGTCGGGTAGAGGGGAGACCCAGTACTTC CASSESGRGETQYF TRBJ2-5 TRBV10-1 14 - -
TGTGCCAGCAGCTCCGTTGGGGGGAAGGGAGGCTACACCTTC CASSSVGGKGGYTF TRBJ1-2 TRBV9 14 - -
TGTGCCAGCAGTCGACAGGGGCCCGGCAATGAGCAGTTCTTC CASSRQGPGNEQFF TRBJ2-1 TRBV2 14 TRBD1 -
TGTGCCAGTAGTATCAGGGGAAGGTACGAGCAGTACTTC CASSIRGRYEQYF TRBJ2-7 TRBV19 13 - few
TGTGCCATCAGTGAGACGACTAGCAACGGCGAGCAGTACTTC CAISETTSNGEQYF TRBJ2-7 TRBV10-3 14 TRBD2 -